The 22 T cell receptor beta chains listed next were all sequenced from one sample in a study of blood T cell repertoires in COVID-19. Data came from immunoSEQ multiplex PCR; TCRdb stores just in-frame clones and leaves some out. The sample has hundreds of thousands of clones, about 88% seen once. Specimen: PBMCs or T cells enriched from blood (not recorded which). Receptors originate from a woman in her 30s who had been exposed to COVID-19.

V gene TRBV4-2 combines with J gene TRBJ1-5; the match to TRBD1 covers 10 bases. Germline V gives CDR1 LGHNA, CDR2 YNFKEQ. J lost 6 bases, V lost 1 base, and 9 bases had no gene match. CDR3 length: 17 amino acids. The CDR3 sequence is CASSQGAIGTGVQPQHF. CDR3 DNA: TGTGCCAGCAGCCAAGGCGCGATAGGGACAGGGGTTCAGCCCCAGCATTTT.

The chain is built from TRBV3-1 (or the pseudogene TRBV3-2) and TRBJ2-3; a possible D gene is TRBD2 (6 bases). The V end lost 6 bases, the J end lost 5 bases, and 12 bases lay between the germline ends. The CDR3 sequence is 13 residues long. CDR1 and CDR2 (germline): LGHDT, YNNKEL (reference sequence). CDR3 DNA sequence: TGTGCCAGCAGGCCCAATAGCGGAGATACGCAGTATTTT. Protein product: CASRPNSGDTQYF.

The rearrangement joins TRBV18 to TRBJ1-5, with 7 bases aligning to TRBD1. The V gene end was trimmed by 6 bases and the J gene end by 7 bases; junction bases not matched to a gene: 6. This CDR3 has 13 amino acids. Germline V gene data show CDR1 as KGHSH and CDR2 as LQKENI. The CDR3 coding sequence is TGTGCCAGCTCTCCAACAGGGGACCAGCCCCAGCATTTT. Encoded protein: CASSPTGDQPQHF.

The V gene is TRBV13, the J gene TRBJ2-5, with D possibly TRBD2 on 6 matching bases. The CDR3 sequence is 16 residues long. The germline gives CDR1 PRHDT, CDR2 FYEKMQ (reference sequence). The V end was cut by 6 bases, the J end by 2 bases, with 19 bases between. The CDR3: CASRIQGGTDQETQYF. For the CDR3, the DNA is TGTGCCAGCAGAATCCAGGGAGGCACAGATCAAGAGACCCAGTACTTC. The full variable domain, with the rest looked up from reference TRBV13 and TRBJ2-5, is AAGVIQSPRHLIKEKRETATLKCYPIPRHDTVYWYQQGPGQDPQFLISFYEKMQSDKGSIPDRFSAQQFSDYHSELNMSSLELGDSALYFCASRIQGGTDQETQYFGPGTRLLVL.

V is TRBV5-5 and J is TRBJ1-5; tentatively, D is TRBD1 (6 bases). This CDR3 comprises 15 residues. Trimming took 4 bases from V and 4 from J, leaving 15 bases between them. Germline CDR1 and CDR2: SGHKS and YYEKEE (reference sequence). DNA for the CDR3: TGTGCCAGCAGCGACGGGACATCCGAAAATCAGCCCCAGCATTTT. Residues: CASSDGTSENQPQHF.

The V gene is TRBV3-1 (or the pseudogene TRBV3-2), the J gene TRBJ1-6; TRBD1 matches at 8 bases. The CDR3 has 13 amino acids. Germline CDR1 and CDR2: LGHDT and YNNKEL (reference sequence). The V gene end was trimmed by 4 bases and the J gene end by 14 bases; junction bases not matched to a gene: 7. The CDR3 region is CASSRQGAPALHF. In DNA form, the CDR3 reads TGTGCCAGCAGCCGTCAGGGGGCGCCGGCCCTCCACTTT.

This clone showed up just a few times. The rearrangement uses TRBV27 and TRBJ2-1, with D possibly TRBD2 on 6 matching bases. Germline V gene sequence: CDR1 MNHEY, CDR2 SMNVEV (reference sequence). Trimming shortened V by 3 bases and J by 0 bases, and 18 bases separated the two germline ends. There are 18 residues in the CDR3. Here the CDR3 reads CASSFPSGGKSSYNEQFF. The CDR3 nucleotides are TGTGCCAGCAGTTTCCCAAGTGGGGGGAAAAGCTCCTACAATGAGCAGTTCTTC.

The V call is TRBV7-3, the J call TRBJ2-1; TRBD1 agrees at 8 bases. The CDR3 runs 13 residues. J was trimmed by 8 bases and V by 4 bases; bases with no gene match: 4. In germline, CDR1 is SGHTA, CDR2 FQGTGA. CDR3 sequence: CASSSQTGDEQFF. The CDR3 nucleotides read TGTGCCAGCAGCTCCCAGACAGGGGATGAGCAGTTCTTC.

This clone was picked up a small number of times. The CDR3, as DNA: TGTGCCAGCAGCTCCACATACCACCGACACGGCACAGATACGCAGTATTTT. Translated: CASSSTYHRHGTDTQYF. The rearrangement uses TRBV7-2 and TRBJ2-3, with D uncertain. The CDR3 sequence is 17 residues long. The V gene's germline CDR1 is SGHTA and CDR2 FQGNSA. V lost 4 bases to trimming and J lost 1 base, with 18 bases between them.

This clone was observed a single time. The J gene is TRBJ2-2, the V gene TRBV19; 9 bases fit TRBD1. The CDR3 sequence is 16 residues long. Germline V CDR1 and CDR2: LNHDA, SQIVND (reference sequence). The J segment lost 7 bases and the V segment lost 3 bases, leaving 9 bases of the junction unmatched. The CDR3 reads CASSILGTGRNGELFF. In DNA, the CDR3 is TGTGCCAGTAGTATTTTAGGGACAGGGCGGAACGGGGAGCTGTTTTTT.

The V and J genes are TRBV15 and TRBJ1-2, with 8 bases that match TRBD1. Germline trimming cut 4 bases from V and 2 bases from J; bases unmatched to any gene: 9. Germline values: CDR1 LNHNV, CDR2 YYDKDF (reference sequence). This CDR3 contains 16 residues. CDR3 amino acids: CATSKPGQALNYGYTF. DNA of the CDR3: TGTGCCACCAGCAAGCCGGGACAGGCTTTAAACTATGGCTACACCTTC.

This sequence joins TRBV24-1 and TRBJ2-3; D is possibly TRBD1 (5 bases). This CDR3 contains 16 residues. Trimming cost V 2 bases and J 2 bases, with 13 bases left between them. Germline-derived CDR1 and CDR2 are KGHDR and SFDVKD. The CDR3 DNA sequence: TGTGCCACCAGTGATTCCCAGGGAATACCCACAGATACGCAGTATTTT. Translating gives CATSDSQGIPTDTQYF.

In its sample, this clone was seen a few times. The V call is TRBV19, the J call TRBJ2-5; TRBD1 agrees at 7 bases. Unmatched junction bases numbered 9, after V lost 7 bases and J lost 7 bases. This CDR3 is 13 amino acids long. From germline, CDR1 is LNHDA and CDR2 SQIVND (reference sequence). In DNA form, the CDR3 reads TGTGCCAGTATGGGGTCGGCAGGGGGGACCCAGTACTTC. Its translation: CASMGSAGGTQYF.

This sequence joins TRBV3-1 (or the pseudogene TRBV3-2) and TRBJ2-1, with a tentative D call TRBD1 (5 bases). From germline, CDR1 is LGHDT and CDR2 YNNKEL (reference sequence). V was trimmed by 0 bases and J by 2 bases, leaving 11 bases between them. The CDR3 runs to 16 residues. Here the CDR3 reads CASSQDLDSTYNEQFF. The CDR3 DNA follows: TGTGCCAGCAGCCAAGACCTCGACAGCACCTACAATGAGCAGTTCTTC.

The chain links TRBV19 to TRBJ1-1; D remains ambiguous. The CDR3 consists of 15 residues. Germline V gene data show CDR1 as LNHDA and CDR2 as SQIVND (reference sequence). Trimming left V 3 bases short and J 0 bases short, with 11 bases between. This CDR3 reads CASSMRGRLNTEAFF. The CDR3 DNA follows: TGTGCCAGTAGTATGAGAGGGCGGTTGAACACTGAAGCTTTCTTT.

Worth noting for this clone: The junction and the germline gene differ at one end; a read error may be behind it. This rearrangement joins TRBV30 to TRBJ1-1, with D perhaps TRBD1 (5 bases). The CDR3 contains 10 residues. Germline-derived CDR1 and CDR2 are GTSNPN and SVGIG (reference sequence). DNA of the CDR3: TGTGCCGGGGGGGAGCAGCTCCCGATCTTT. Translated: CAGGEQLPIF.

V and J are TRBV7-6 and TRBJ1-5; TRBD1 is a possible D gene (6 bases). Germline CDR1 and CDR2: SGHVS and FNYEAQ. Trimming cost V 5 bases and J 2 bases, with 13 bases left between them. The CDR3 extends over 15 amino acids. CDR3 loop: CASSRTENRNQPQHF. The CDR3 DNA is TGTGCCAGCAGCCGGACAGAGAATCGCAATCAGCCCCAGCATTTT.

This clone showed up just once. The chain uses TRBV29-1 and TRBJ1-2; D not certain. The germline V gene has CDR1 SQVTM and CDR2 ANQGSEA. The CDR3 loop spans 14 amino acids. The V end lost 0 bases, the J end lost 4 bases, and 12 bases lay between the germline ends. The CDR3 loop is CSVEDLREGYGYTF. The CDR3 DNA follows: TGCAGCGTTGAAGATCTGCGGGAGGGCTATGGCTACACCTTC.

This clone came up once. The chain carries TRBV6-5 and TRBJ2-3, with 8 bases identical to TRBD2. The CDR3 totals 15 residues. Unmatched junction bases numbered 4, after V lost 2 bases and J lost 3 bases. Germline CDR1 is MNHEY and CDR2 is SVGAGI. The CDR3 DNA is TGTGCCAGCAGTTACGTGGGCGGGGGGACAGATACGCAGTATTTT. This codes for CASSYVGGGTDTQYF.

DNA for the CDR3: TGTGCCAGTAGTGTTCAAGCGGCCTCCTCTGGGGCCAACGTCCTGACTTTC. It codes for CASSVQAASSGANVLTF. The chain couples TRBV19 to TRBJ2-6; D is perhaps TRBD2 (5 bases). The germline V and J ends were trimmed by 5 bases and 0 bases, with 14 bases remaining between them. Germline V gene data show CDR1 as LNHDA and CDR2 as SQIVND (reference sequence). The CDR3 contains 17 residues.

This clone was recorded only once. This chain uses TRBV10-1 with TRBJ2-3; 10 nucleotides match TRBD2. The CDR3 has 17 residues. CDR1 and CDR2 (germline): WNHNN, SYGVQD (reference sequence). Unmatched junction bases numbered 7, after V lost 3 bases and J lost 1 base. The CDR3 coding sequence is TGCGCCAGCAGTGATGGTAGCGGGGGGCCTCGCACAGATACGCAGTATTTT. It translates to CASSDGSGGPRTDTQYF.

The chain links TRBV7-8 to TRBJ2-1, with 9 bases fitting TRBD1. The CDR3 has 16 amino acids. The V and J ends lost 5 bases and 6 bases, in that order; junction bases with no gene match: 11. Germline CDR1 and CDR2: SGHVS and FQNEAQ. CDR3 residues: CASSNHRGLEVNEQFF. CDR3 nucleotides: TGTGCCAGCAGCAACCACAGGGGGCTAGAGGTCAATGAGCAGTTCTTC.